A single sample is the source of the 14 T cell receptor beta chains below, sequenced in a study of early T cells in non-severe SARS-CoV-2 infection. TCRdb reprocessed the 5' RACE reads via MiXCR and lists one record per CDR3 protein. The table lists approximately 65,000 distinct CDR3 sequences, over 9% of them singletons. Here the sequenced sample was whole blood, taken at baseline. These receptors all come from an adult who was a healthcare worker with PCR-confirmed SARS-CoV-2 infection or an uninfected control (not recorded which).

This clonotype has a handful of counts. The chain couples TRBV5-1 to TRBJ2-7; 9 bases are shared with TRBD1. The CDR3 has 15 amino acids. Per the germline V gene, CDR1 is SGHRS and CDR2 is YFSETQ. V lost 4 bases, J lost 2 bases, and 7 bases stayed unmatched. This CDR3 reads CASSPGTGMAYEQYF. The CDR3 DNA follows: TGCGCCAGCAGCCCCGGGACAGGGATGGCCTACGAGCAGTACTTC.

This clonotype was observed a few times. V usage is TRBV4-2 and J usage is TRBJ1-1, with D possibly being TRBD1 (5 bases). Germline V gives CDR1 LGHNA, CDR2 YNFKEQ. V lost 1 base and J lost 1, with 10 bases in between. The CDR3 runs 15 residues. The CDR3 DNA is TGTGCCAGCAGCCAAGTGGGGACGGCGAACACTGAAGCTTTCTTT. Its translation: CASSQVGTANTEAFF.

This clonotype was observed many times. The J gene is TRBJ1-3, the V gene TRBV2, with D maybe TRBD1 (5 bases). V lost 6 bases to trimming and J lost 2 bases, with 14 bases between them. CDR1 is SNHLY and CDR2 is FYNNEI in the germline V gene. This CDR3 has 15 residues. In nucleotides, the CDR3 is TGTGCCAGCAGCCCCGTGGGGGAAACTGGAAACACCATATATTTT. Protein sequence: CASSPVGETGNTIYF.

This clonotype was recorded at least ten times. The J gene is TRBJ2-3, the V gene TRBV7-9; D perhaps matches TRBD2 (5 bases). Germline CDR1 reads SEHNR; CDR2 reads FQNEAQ (reference sequence). The V gene lost 8 bases and the J gene lost 0 bases, with 12 bases spanning the gap. The length of the CDR3 is 14 residues. CDR3 amino acids: CASEILDSTDTQYF. CDR3 nucleotides: TGTGCCAGCGAAATACTAGACAGCACAGATACGCAGTATTTT.

This clonotype occurred a few times. This chain joins TRBV7-2 and TRBJ1-4; D is perhaps TRBD1 (6 bases). CDR3 length equals 18 residues. Trimming pared 0 bases from V and 6 bases from J, leaving 20 bases between. Germline V CDR1 and CDR2: SGHTA, FQGNSA. The CDR3 is CASSLAGRRGARDEKLFF. DNA for the CDR3: TGTGCCAGCAGCTTAGCAGGTCGGCGGGGGGCGCGAGATGAAAAACTGTTTTTT.

The chain carries TRBV7-9 and TRBJ2-5; no clear D gene. Germline V gene lookup returns CDR1 SEHNR and CDR2 FQNEAQ (reference sequence). The CDR3 totals 13 residues. Trimming left V 1 base short and J 1 base short, with 4 bases between. This CDR3 is CASSLVAQETQYF. The CDR3 bases are TGTGCCAGCAGCTTAGTTGCCCAAGAGACCCAGTACTTC. Supplemented by reference TRBV7-9 and TRBJ2-5, the full variable domain reads DTGVSQNPRHKITKRGQNVTFRCDPISEHNRLYWYRQTLGQGPEFLTYFQNEAQLEKSRLLSDRFSAERPKGSFSTLEIQRTEQGDSAMYLCASSLVAQETQYFGPGTRLLVL.

This clonotype was picked up a small number of times. The J gene is TRBJ2-2, the V gene TRBV18; D is perhaps TRBD2 (6 bases). Germline values: CDR1 KGHSH, CDR2 LQKENI. The CDR3 runs to 14 residues. The V and J ends lost 5 bases and 1 base respectively, with 8 bases between them. The CDR3 coding sequence is TGTGCCAGCTCATCGGGACTGAACACCGGGGAGCTGTTTTTT. Protein: CASSSGLNTGELFF. Supplemented by reference TRBV18 and TRBJ2-2, the full variable domain reads NAGVMQNPRHLVRRRGQEARLRCSPMKGHSHVYWYRQLPEEGLKFMVYLQKENIIDESGMPKERFSAEFPKEGPSILRIQQVVRGDSAAYFCASSSGLNTGELFFGEGSRLTVL.

The rearrangement links TRBV20-1 to TRBJ1-3; D is unclear. Germline CDR1 reads DFQATT; CDR2 reads SNEGSKA (reference sequence). The V gene lost 4 bases and the J gene lost 9 bases, with 19 bases spanning the gap. This CDR3 is built from 14 residues. The CDR3 DNA follows: TGCAGTGCTACCCGGGCAGCCGGTATTACCACCATATATTTT. Protein sequence: CSATRAAGITTIYF.

The rearrangement joins TRBV10-3 to TRBJ2-5; D is perhaps TRBD2 (6 bases). With 0 bases removed from V and 7 bases from J, the gap between germline ends came to 12 bases. This CDR3 has 14 residues. Germline CDR1 ENHRY, CDR2 SYGVKD. CDR3 DNA: TGTGCCATCAGTGAGTCGGGACTGTCTTCGACCCAGTACTTC. It yields the protein CAISESGLSSTQYF.

CDR3 coding DNA: TGTGCCAGCAGTTTAGGGTACAATGAGCAGTTCTTC. It is translated as CASSLGYNEQFF. V usage is TRBV12-3 or TRBV12-4 and J usage is TRBJ2-1; D gene unclear. The CDR3 contains 12 residues. V was cut by 1 base and J by 4 bases, with 2 bases left in between.

The table lists this clonotype with a few counts. The V gene is TRBV4-3, the J gene TRBJ2-1; 8 bases agree with TRBD2. Looked up from germline, CDR1 is LGHNA and CDR2 is YSLEER. Losses at the gene ends were 0 bases for V and 2 bases for J; bases not matched to a gene: 9. This CDR3 has 18 residues. The CDR3 reads CASSQDQSRGGPYNEQFF. As DNA, the CDR3 is TGCGCCAGCAGCCAAGATCAGAGTCGGGGGGGCCCCTACAATGAGCAGTTCTTC.

This clonotype showed up just a few times. The chain is built from TRBV10-3 and TRBJ2-3; no clear D gene. Trimming took 3 bases from V and 6 from J, leaving 7 bases between them. The CDR3 runs 12 residues. Looked up from germline, CDR1 is ENHRY and CDR2 is SYGVKD. As DNA, the CDR3 is TGTGCCATCAGTGATCGGACGGATACGCAGTATTTT. It is translated as CAISDRTDTQYF.

The rearrangement links TRBV2 to TRBJ2-1; 9 bases line up with TRBD1. CDR3 size: 15 residues. The V segment lost 6 bases and the J segment 4 bases; nucleotides outside the gene matches: 7. Germline CDR1 is SNHLY and CDR2 is FYNNEI. The DNA for the CDR3 is TGTGCCAGCAGGGCCGGGACAGGGCCATACAATGAGCAGTTCTTC. It specifies CASRAGTGPYNEQFF. The whole variable domain, filled in from reference TRBV2 and TRBJ2-1, reads EPEVTQTPSHQVTQMGQEVILRCVPISNHLYFYWYRQILGQKVEFLVSFYNNEISEKSEIFDDQFSVERPDGSNFTLKIRSTKLEDSAMYFCASRAGTGPYNEQFFGPGTRLTVL.

This clonotype was seen at least ten times. This chain connects TRBV7-6 to TRBJ1-2; TRBD1 aligns across 7 bases. CDR1 is SGHVS and CDR2 is FNYEAQ in the germline V gene. The CDR3 spans 15 residues. Trimming took 5 bases from V and 4 from J; bases not matched to a gene: 10. The CDR3 nucleotides read TGTGCCAGCAGCCCACAGGGGAGGACTGTCTATGGCTACACCTTC. It encodes CASSPQGRTVYGYTF.